A single sample is the source of the 29 T cell receptor beta chains below, sequenced in a study of chemoradiotherapy in HPV16-positive cancers. Produced via immunoSEQ multiplex PCR; TCRdb's table is partial and in-frame only. Counted here are over a thousand clones, more than 80% occurring once; the ten biggest clones make up around 5.3%. This sample comprised tumor tissue, obtained from a patient who underwent chemoradiotherapy. These receptors were collected from a human donor with HPV-associated anogenital cancer.

V usage is TRBV10-2 and J usage is TRBJ1-1; 7 bases fit TRBD1. J was trimmed by 5 bases and V by 2 bases; bases with no gene match: 5. The CDR3 has 14 residues. The germline CDR1 and CDR2 sequences are WSHSY and SAAADI. The CDR3 loop reads CASSEQGGNTEAFF. The CDR3 region has the DNA TGCGCCAGCAGTGAGCAGGGGGGGAATACTGAAGCTTTCTTT.

The chain recombines TRBV19 with TRBJ2-5, with 7 nucleotides matching TRBD2. Trimming removed 3 bases from V and 5 bases from J; junction bases left unmatched: 24. Germline values: CDR1 LNHDA, CDR2 SQIVND (reference sequence). This CDR3 region has 20 residues. The CDR3: CASSMSGPGGGTPWGETQYF. CDR3 sequence (DNA): TGTGCCAGTAGTATGAGCGGGCCGGGCGGGGGTACCCCTTGGGGGGAGACCCAGTACTTC.

The chain has TRBV6-4 and TRBJ2-1, with TRBD2 matching over 10 bases. V trimming: 6 bases; J trimming: 7 bases; junction bases outside the gene matches: 6. The germline CDR1 and CDR2 sequences are MRHNA and SNTAGT. This CDR3 has 14 residues. CDR3 protein: CASSDLGLANEQFF. CDR3 in DNA: TGTGCCAGCAGCGACCTGGGACTAGCGAATGAGCAGTTCTTC.

This chain joins TRBV14 and TRBJ2-6, with TRBD2 matching 8 bases. Germline trimming cut 1 base from V and 0 bases from J; bases unmatched to any gene: 8. The germline V gene has CDR1 SGHDN and CDR2 FVKESK. CDR3 length equals 19 residues. CDR3 sequence (DNA): TGTGCCAGCAGCCAAGGGTTCAGCGGGGGAAACTCTGGGGCCAACGTCCTGACTTTC. Translating gives CASSQGFSGGNSGANVLTF. Supplemented by reference TRBV14 and TRBJ2-6, the full variable domain reads EAGVTQFPSHSVIEKGQTVTLRCDPISGHDNLYWYRRVMGKEIKFLLHFVKESKQDESGMPNNRFLAERTGGTYSTLKVQPAELEDSGVYFCASSQGFSGGNSGANVLTFGAGSRLTVL.

V is TRBV28 and J is TRBJ2-7; 11 bases match TRBD1. With V trimmed by 3 bases and J by 10 bases, 5 bases remained unmatched. The CDR3 sequence is 13 residues long. The germline V gene has CDR1 MDHEN and CDR2 SYDVKM. The CDR3 reads CASSFGDRGVQYF. CDR3 DNA sequence: TGTGCCAGCAGTTTTGGGGACAGGGGGGTCCAGTACTTC.

This rearrangement joins TRBV15 to TRBJ1-4, with D maybe TRBD1 (6 bases). This CDR3 spans 15 amino acids. CDR1 LNHNV and CDR2 YYDKDF come from the germline V gene (reference sequence). The V gene lost 0 bases and the J gene lost 7 bases, with 12 bases spanning the gap. The DNA for the CDR3 is TGTGCCACCAGCAGAGATAGGGGGGCGAGTGAAAAACTGTTTTTT. Protein sequence: CATSRDRGASEKLFF.

J is TRBJ2-3 and V is TRBV21-1; the listed D gene, TRBD1, was not tested against the DNA. TRBV21-1 constitutes a pseudogene. CDR3 length equals 11 residues. The CDR3 protein is CASRGADTQYF. The CDR3 nucleotides read TGTGCCAGCAGGGGGGCGGATACGCAGTATTTT.

The chain recombines TRBV11-2 with TRBJ2-3; weak D call: TRBD1 (6 bases). The CDR3 contains 14 residues. The V gene lost 7 bases and the J gene lost 3 bases, with 14 bases spanning the gap. Germline V gives CDR1 SGHAT, CDR2 FQNNGV. CDR3 amino acids: CASTLSQGTDTQYF. The CDR3 DNA sequence: TGTGCCAGCACCCTCAGTCAGGGGACAGATACGCAGTATTTT.

The V gene is TRBV11-2, the J gene TRBJ2-1; D unresolved. Trimming took 0 bases from V and 9 from J, leaving 9 bases between them. From germline, CDR1 is SGHAT and CDR2 FQNNGV. The CDR3 runs to 13 residues. This CDR3 is CASSLDRFGEQFF. The CDR3 bases are TGTGCCAGCAGCTTAGATCGATTCGGTGAGCAGTTCTTC.

This chain links TRBV2 with TRBJ2-7; D is undetermined. The CDR3 is made up of 11 amino acids. The germline V and J ends were trimmed by 0 bases and 3 bases, with 0 bases remaining between them. CDR1 and CDR2 from the germline V gene are SNHLY and FYNNEI. The CDR3 sequence: CASSEAYEQYF. The CDR3 coding sequence is TGTGCCAGCAGTGAAGCCTACGAGCAGTACTTC. Combining the CDR3 with reference TRBV2 and TRBJ2-7 gives the whole variable domain EPEVTQTPSHQVTQMGQEVILRCVPISNHLYFYWYRQILGQKVEFLVSFYNNEISEKSEIFDDQFSVERPDGSNFTLKIRSTKLEDSAMYFCASSEAYEQYFGPGTRLTVT.

V and J are TRBV27 and TRBJ1-1, with TRBD1 identical over 7 bases. This CDR3 has 17 residues. J was trimmed by 3 bases and V by 2 bases; bases with no gene match: 12. Germline values: CDR1 MNHEY, CDR2 SMNVEV (reference sequence). The CDR3 sequence is CASSLRLTGLLDTEAFF. Written as DNA, the CDR3 is TGTGCCAGCAGTTTACGGTTGACAGGGCTGTTGGACACTGAAGCTTTCTTT.

The chain couples TRBV19 to TRBJ1-5; D not resolved. Trimming took off 3 bases at V and 5 bases at J, with 11 bases between the two ends. The CDR3 is 14 residues long. Germline V lookup: CDR1 LNHDA, CDR2 SQIVND (reference sequence). The CDR3 region has the DNA TGTGCCAGTAGTATGGGAGAACCCCATCAGCCCCAGCATTTT. It encodes CASSMGEPHQPQHF.

V is TRBV5-1 and J is TRBJ2-5, with TRBD2 as a possible D gene (5 bases). V was shortened by 0 bases and J by 5 bases, with 14 bases between the two germline ends. Germline CDR1 reads SGHRS; CDR2 reads YFSETQ. This CDR3 has 15 residues. CDR3 protein: CASSLDGVELETQYF. The CDR3, as DNA: TGCGCCAGCAGCTTGGACGGGGTGGAACTGGAGACCCAGTACTTC.

The chain employs TRBV7-9 and TRBJ1-1; D is uncertain. This CDR3 is 13 amino acids long. CDR1 and CDR2 (germline): SEHNR, FQNEAQ (reference sequence). V shed 5 bases and J shed 3 bases, with 10 bases lying between them. The CDR3 DNA reads as TGTGCCAGCAGCCTGGACGGGGACACTGAAGCTTTCTTT. This translates into CASSLDGDTEAFF. Full variable domain (missing parts from reference TRBV7-9 and TRBJ1-1): DTGVSQNPRHKITKRGQNVTFRCDPISEHNRLYWYRQTLGQGPEFLTYFQNEAQLEKSRLLSDRFSAERPKGSFSTLEIQRTEQGDSAMYLCASSLDGDTEAFFGQGTRLTVV.

The chain combines TRBV7-3 with TRBJ1-4; D not certain. Per germline, CDR1 SGHTA and CDR2 FQGTGA. V dropped 2 bases and J dropped 0 bases, with 4 bases sitting between them. The CDR3 sequence is 14 residues long. The CDR3 coding sequence is TGTGCCAGCAGCTTATCAGCAACTAATGAAAAACTGTTTTTT. It codes for CASSLSATNEKLFF.

This clone appeared a few times. CDR3 sequence reads: CASSELAGGLFF. DNA for the CDR3: TGCGCCAGCAGTGAGCTGGCGGGGGGGCTGTTCTTC. V usage is TRBV10-2 and J usage is TRBJ2-1; 9 bases map to TRBD2. The V gene's germline CDR1 is WSHSY and CDR2 SAAADI. The CDR3 consists of 12 residues. J gave up 15 bases and V 2 bases, and 5 bases lay outside the gene matches.

In DNA form, the CDR3 reads TGTGCCAGCAGCGTAGCCGTGGGGGGAGTCACCGGGGAGCTGTTTTTT. Encoded protein: CASSVAVGGVTGELFF. This chain connects TRBV9 to TRBJ2-2, with D maybe TRBD2 (6 bases). From germline, CDR1 is SGDLS and CDR2 YYNGEE. This CDR3 contains 16 residues. The V end lost 0 bases, the J end lost 4 bases, and 13 bases lay between the germline ends.

This clone has just a few counts. This sequence joins TRBV5-1 and TRBJ2-2; 10 bases line up with TRBD2. Germline CDR1 and CDR2: SGHRS and YFSETQ. This CDR3 is built from 22 residues. The V and J ends lost 2 bases and 6 bases, in that order; junction bases with no gene match: 25. CDR3 bases: TGCGCCAGCAGCTTAGGTAGCAGGGCTAGGACTAGCGGCCCTCCTAGTCCCGGGGAGCTGTTTTTT. Its translation is CASSLGSRARTSGPPSPGELFF.

The rearrangement links TRBV19 to TRBJ1-3; TRBD1 aligns across 8 bases. CDR1 is LNHDA and CDR2 is SQIVND in the germline V gene (reference sequence). The CDR3 contains 15 residues. J was trimmed by 7 bases and V by 7 bases; bases with no gene match: 12. As DNA, the CDR3 is TGTGCCAGTACTTCAGCAGGGGGCGCGACGAACACCATATATTTT. It encodes CASTSAGGATNTIYF.

The chain recombines TRBV5-6 with TRBJ1-2, with 8 bases that match TRBD1. There are 14 residues in the CDR3. V lost 8 bases and J lost 4; bases outside the gene matches: 10. Germline lookup yields CDR1 SGHDT and CDR2 YYEEEE. This CDR3 is CASRGTGGGYGYTF. In DNA form, the CDR3 reads TGTGCCAGTAGAGGGACAGGCGGAGGCTATGGCTACACCTTC. Complete variable domain (other parts from reference TRBV5-6 and TRBJ1-2): DAGVTQSPTHLIKTRGQQVTLRCSPKSGHDTVSWYQQALGQGPQFIFQYYEEEERQRGNFPDRFSGHQFPNYSSELNVNALLLGDSALYLCASRGTGGGYGYTFGSGTRLTVV.

The chain couples TRBV19 to TRBJ2-7; 13 bases agree with TRBD2. Germline V gene sequence: CDR1 LNHDA, CDR2 SQIVND (reference sequence). CDR3 size: 15 residues. V gave up 5 bases and J gave up 7 bases; unmatched junction bases: 8. The CDR3 DNA reads TGTGCCAGTAGTTTACTAGCGGGAGGGCCGGGTGAGCAGTACTTC. Amino acid sequence: CASSLLAGGPGEQYF.

The chain links TRBV5-8 to TRBJ2-1; D unclear. Trimming removed 4 bases at V and 9 bases at J, with 11 bases between. CDR1 is SGHTS and CDR2 is YDEGEE in the germline V gene. The CDR3 has 12 residues. The CDR3 here is CASSRLDGEQFF. CDR3 in DNA: TGTGCCAGCAGCAGACTTGACGGTGAGCAGTTCTTC.

This clone has only one observation. The chain recombines TRBV19 with TRBJ1-5; no clear D. V was shortened by 1 base and J by 7 bases, with 5 bases between the two germline ends. Germline CDR1 is LNHDA and CDR2 is SQIVND (reference sequence). CDR3 length: 12 amino acids. The CDR3 DNA is TGTGCCAGTAGTATAGTGGGGCAGCCCCAGCATTTT. This sequence encodes CASSIVGQPQHF. The full variable domain, with the rest looked up from reference TRBV19 and TRBJ1-5, is DGGITQSPKYLFRKEGQNVTLSCEQNLNHDAMYWYRQDPGQGLRLIYYSQIVNDFQKGDIAEGYSVSREKKESFPLTVTSAQKNPTAFYLCASSIVGQPQHFGDGTRLSIL.

The rearrangement uses TRBV19 and TRBJ1-1, with D uncertain. Trimming removed 4 bases from V and 3 bases from J, with 9 bases in between. Germline loops: CDR1 LNHDA, CDR2 SQIVND (reference sequence). CDR3 length: 13 residues. CDR3 in DNA: TGTGCCAGTAGTAGTGGTATGTACACTGAAGCTTTCTTT. Encoded protein: CASSSGMYTEAFF.

This rearrangement joins TRBV7-2 to TRBJ2-6; no reliable D call. CDR1 is SGHTA and CDR2 is FQGNSA in the germline V gene. This CDR3 contains 13 residues. Trimming left V 3 bases short and J 3 bases short, with 3 bases between. Written as DNA, the CDR3 is TGTGCCAGCAGCTTCTTTGGGGCCAACGTCCTGACTTTC. It yields the protein CASSFFGANVLTF.

The CDR3 region has the DNA TGTGCCAGCAGCCTACAGGGGTCCTACAATGAGCAGTTCTTC. It specifies CASSLQGSYNEQFF. The chain couples TRBV7-2 to TRBJ2-1, with TRBD1 identical over 7 bases. The germline V gene encodes CDR1 SGHTA and CDR2 FQGNSA. With V trimmed by 5 bases and J by 1 base, 2 bases remained unmatched. This CDR3 has 14 amino acids.

This chain connects TRBV2 to TRBJ1-1; D is perhaps TRBD1 (5 bases). There are 12 residues in the CDR3. V was cut by 7 bases and J by 4 bases, with 10 bases left in between. Germline V gene lookup returns CDR1 SNHLY and CDR2 FYNNEI. The CDR3 DNA reads TGTGCCAGCAAGTCGGGGGGCACTGAAGCTTTCTTT. It is translated as CASKSGGTEAFF.

This clone was counted a single time. This rearrangement joins TRBV5-1 to TRBJ1-6, with D uncertain. This CDR3 has 17 amino acids. Germline CDR1 and CDR2: SGHRS and YFSETQ. The ends were cut back, 5 bases at V and 7 bases at J, with 22 bases in the middle. The CDR3 loop reads CASRTSLVRSRNSPLHF. The DNA of the CDR3 is TGCGCCAGCAGGACCTCTTTGGTGCGATCACGGAATTCACCCCTCCACTTT. Full variable domain (rest looked up from reference TRBV5-1 and TRBJ1-6): KAGVTQTPRYLIKTRGQQVTLSCSPISGHRSVSWYQQTPGQGLQFLFEYFSETQRNKGNFPGRFSGRQFSNSRSEMNVSTLELGDSALYLCASRTSLVRSRNSPLHFGNGTRLTVT.

The V gene is TRBV5-4, the J gene TRBJ2-7, with 14 nucleotides matching TRBD2. Looked up from germline, CDR1 is SGHNT and CDR2 is YYREEE (reference sequence). The ends lost 5 bases at V and 4 bases at J; junction bases unmatched: 8. This CDR3 comprises 16 residues. CDR3 DNA: TGTGCCAGCAGTTATCCGGGACTAGCGGGAGAGTACGAGCAGTACTTC. This translates into CASSYPGLAGEYEQYF.